These 13 T cell receptor beta chains were all obtained from the same sample, sequenced in a study of T cells in Graves' hyperthyroidism and ophthalmopathy. Researchers took RNA transcripts and amplified the TCR beta CDR3 regions from them. During a first-round RT-PCR of the TCR CDR3, the HTBI primer set was used. TCRdb reprocessed the multiplex PCR reads via MiXCR and lists one record per CDR3 protein. The table records roughly 710,000 distinct CDR3 sequences, roughly 32% of them present only once. The sample was blood. These receptors all come from a woman aged 40 to 50 with Graves' hyperthyroidism.

This clonotype has a count of ten or more. One end of the junction fails to match germline, which may point to a read error. This chain joins TRBV15 and TRBJ1-1; D possibly corresponds to TRBD1 (6 bases). The germline gives CDR1 LNHNV, CDR2 YYDKDF (reference sequence). The CDR3 contains 14 residues. DNA of the CDR3: TGTGCCACCAGCGGAGAAGGGGGACGGACTGAAGCTTTCTTT. Protein: CATSGEGGRTEAFF.

This clonotype has more than one count but fewer than ten. The chain uses TRBV10-3 and TRBJ2-1; D is unresolved. The CDR3 consists of 13 residues. Trimming cost V 7 bases and J 4 bases, with 11 bases left between them. Germline-derived CDR1 and CDR2 are ENHRY and SYGVKD. The CDR3 DNA reads TGTGCCATCACCCGCGAGCCTTACAATGAGCAGTTCTTC. Translating gives CAITREPYNEQFF.

This clonotype appeared once. An end of the junction does not agree with germline; a read error may underlie this. The chain combines TRBV20-1 with TRBJ2-5; D uncertain. Germline V gene sequence: CDR1 DFQATT, CDR2 SNEGSKA (reference sequence). The CDR3 is made up of 8 amino acids. CDR3 sequence: CSARDLRF. CDR3 nucleotides: TGCAGTGCTAGAGATCTACGTTTC.

This clonotype occurred many times. This sequence joins TRBV10-3 and TRBJ2-7; D may be TRBD1 or TRBD2 (5 bases each). Germline loops: CDR1 ENHRY, CDR2 SYGVKD. The CDR3 runs to 15 residues. V was clipped by 0 bases and J by 2 bases, with 11 bases between them. CDR3: CAISESTGTPYEQYF. The DNA of the CDR3 is TGTGCCATCAGTGAGTCGACCGGGACCCCCTACGAGCAGTACTTC.

This clonotype came up many times. This sequence joins TRBV5-1 and TRBJ2-7, with 10 bases matching TRBD1. The CDR3 runs 13 residues. V trimming: 3 bases; J trimming: 3 bases; junction bases outside the gene matches: 0. In germline, CDR1 is SGHRS, CDR2 YFSETQ. The CDR3 is CASSWDRGYEQYF. The CDR3 DNA is TGCGCCAGCAGCTGGGACAGGGGCTACGAGCAGTACTTC.

This chain joins TRBV11-1 and TRBJ1-2, with 10 bases fitting TRBD1. With 6 bases clipped from V and 4 bases from J, the junction kept 11 bases outside the gene matches. The CDR3 runs to 16 residues. CDR1 is SGHAT, CDR2 FQDESV, per germline (reference sequence). CDR3 sequence (DNA): TGTGCCAGCAGTTACCTCCGGACAGGGGGGAGCTATGGCTACACCTTC. It encodes CASSYLRTGGSYGYTF.

This clonotype turned up a few times. The chain uses TRBV28 and TRBJ2-7; 10 bases are shared with TRBD2. The V and J ends lost 2 bases and 3 bases, in that order; junction bases with no gene match: 1. The CDR3 consists of 14 residues. Germline V CDR1 and CDR2: MDHEN, SYDVKM. CDR3 sequence (DNA): TGTGCCAGCAGTTTAGGGACTAGCGTCTACGAGCAGTACTTC. It specifies CASSLGTSVYEQYF.

The sample holds a few counts of this clonotype. This chain connects TRBV19 to TRBJ1-2; D is possibly TRBD1 (5 bases). The CDR3 runs to 14 residues. The V end lost 7 bases, the J end lost 4 bases, and 16 bases lay between the germline ends. Germline CDR1 is LNHDA and CDR2 is SQIVND (reference sequence). The CDR3 reads CASKFDRQSYGYTF. CDR3 bases: TGTGCCAGTAAATTCGACAGACAGTCCTATGGCTACACCTTC.

This clonotype was found many times. The rearrangement joins TRBV20-1 to TRBJ1-1, with D possibly TRBD1 on 6 matching bases. Germline assignment: CDR1 DFQATT and CDR2 SNEGSKA (reference sequence). Trimming shortened V by 0 bases and J by 10 bases, and 15 bases separated the two germline ends. This CDR3 is built from 13 residues. CDR3 sequence: CSARDRRETGAFF. In nucleotides, the CDR3 is TGCAGTGCTAGAGACCGCCGGGAGACAGGAGCTTTCTTT.

The V call is TRBV6-5, the J call TRBJ1-5; no reliable D call. CDR3 size: 15 residues. The V and J ends lost 6 bases and 5 bases respectively, with 17 bases between them. Germline loops: CDR1 MNHEY, CDR2 SVGAGI. CDR3 loop: CASSPGWGIDQPQHF. In nucleotides, the CDR3 is TGTGCCAGCAGCCCCGGGTGGGGTATTGATCAGCCCCAGCATTTT.

This clonotype was seen repeatedly, ten times or more. For the CDR3, the DNA is TGTGCCAGCAGCCTCGGGACAGCCTCACACTCCTACGAGCAGTACTTC. Translation gives CASSLGTASHSYEQYF. This sequence joins TRBV7-2 and TRBJ2-7; 7 bases map to TRBD1. Looked up from germline, CDR1 is SGHTA and CDR2 is FQGNSA. The CDR3 totals 16 residues. J was trimmed by 0 bases and V by 5 bases; bases with no gene match: 10.

This clonotype showed up many times. A read error may account for a junction end that differs from germline. The chain has TRBV7-2 and TRBJ2-5; TRBD1 matches 10 bases. The CDR3 is made up of 15 amino acids. Germline lookup yields CDR1 SGHTA and CDR2 FQGNSA. CDR3: CANSQDRGRRETQYF. The DNA of the CDR3 is TGTGCCAACAGCCAAGACAGGGGGCGGAGGGAGACCCAGTACTTC.

Remarks on this clonotype: This CDR3 is missing its conserved last phenylalanine or tryptophan, likely due to a read error. The DNA is omitted, as the CDR3 cannot be located on it reliably, and the CDR3 follows TCRdb's listing. The V and J genes are TRBV7-2 and TRBJ2-5; the DNA was not compared with TRBD2, the D call given in the table. Germline-derived CDR1 and CDR2 are SGHTA and FQGNSA. From its first to its last residue, the CDR3 has 10 amino acids. The CDR3 region is CASSSGGLAG.